The rows below give T cell receptor beta chains drawn from one sample of a study of spatial heterogeneity in lung cancer. Each CDR3 protein is one row after TCRdb ran MiXCR on the 5' RACE reads. The repertoire has some 50,000 distinct CDR3 sequences, roughly 7.6% of them found once; the top ten carry about an eighth. The sequenced sample was PBMCs, obtained at surgery. The receptors here all came from a female donor with early-stage non-small cell lung cancer. Both conserved end residues are part of each CDR3. The order of the fields is J gene, clone size, D gene, V gene, CDR3 DNA, CDR3 protein. The D gene is left open where the match is weak. Some rows mark clone size as missing; the rest say once, few, many or name a class of expanded clone.

j_gene: TRBJ2-2
abundance: NA
d_gene: TRBD2
v_gene: TRBV9
CDR3nt: TGTGCCAGCAGCGTAGTAGCGGGGGGATCGGCGAACACCGGGGAGCTGTTTTTT
CDR3aa: CASSVVAGGSANTGELFF

j_gene: TRBJ1-4
abundance: few
d_gene: TRBD1
v_gene: TRBV5-1
CDR3nt: TGCGCCAGCAGACGGGACAGTAATGAAAAACTGTTTTTT
CDR3aa: CASRRDSNEKLFF

j_gene: TRBJ2-7
abundance: few
d_gene: NA
v_gene: TRBV18
CDR3nt: TGTGCCAGCTCACCCGAGACAGGTTTAACCTACGAGCAGTACTTC
CDR3aa: CASSPETGLTYEQYF

j_gene: TRBJ2-2
abundance: many
d_gene: NA
v_gene: TRBV9
CDR3nt: TGTGCCAGCACCACACCCGGGTACAGGGCGAACACCGGGGAGCTGTTTTTT
CDR3aa: CASTTPGYRANTGELFF

j_gene: TRBJ2-3
abundance: few
d_gene: TRBD2
v_gene: TRBV9
CDR3nt: TGTGCCAGCAGCTCTCGGACTAGCGGGGGGGCGAGGACAGATACGCAGTATTTT
CDR3aa: CASSSRTSGGARTDTQYF

j_gene: TRBJ1-1
abundance: many
d_gene: NA
v_gene: TRBV29-1
CDR3nt: TGCAGCGTTGACGGTGGGGGGCTTGGGACTGAAGCTTTCTTT
CDR3aa: CSVDGGGLGTEAFF

j_gene: TRBJ1-2
abundance: NA
d_gene: NA
v_gene: TRBV6-2/TRBV6-3
CDR3nt: TGTGCCAGCACCCAGGGGAGTTTGGGGTATGGCTACACCTTC
CDR3aa: CASTQGSLGYGYTF

j_gene: TRBJ2-1
abundance: NA
d_gene: NA
v_gene: TRBV6-5
CDR3nt: TGTGCCAGCAGTTACGGGGGGCTCAGGGACAATGAGCAGTTCTTC
CDR3aa: CASSYGGLRDNEQFF

j_gene: TRBJ1-4
abundance: many
d_gene: TRBD1
v_gene: TRBV18
CDR3nt: TGTGCCAGCTCACTGGGACAGGATAATGAAAAACTGTTTTTT
CDR3aa: CASSLGQDNEKLFF

j_gene: TRBJ1-1
abundance: few
d_gene: NA
v_gene: TRBV11-2
CDR3nt: TGTGCCAGCAGCCCCCGCCTCCCCAGGGGAGGCACTGAAGCTTTCTTT
CDR3aa: CASSPRLPRGGTEAFF

j_gene: TRBJ2-5
abundance: NA
d_gene: TRBD1
v_gene: TRBV30
CDR3nt: TGTGCCTGGAGACGCCCGTCAGGGGGTCCAAAGACCCAGTACTTC
CDR3aa: CAWRRPSGGPKTQYF

j_gene: TRBJ2-5
abundance: few
d_gene: TRBD2
v_gene: TRBV7-2
CDR3nt: TGTGCCAGCAGCTCCCGGGTAGCGGGGACCCAAGAGACCCAGTACTTC
CDR3aa: CASSSRVAGTQETQYF

j_gene: TRBJ2-5
abundance: few
d_gene: TRBD1
v_gene: TRBV7-9
CDR3nt: TGTGCCAGCACCCACGGACAGGGTCATTTGCAAGAGACCCAGTACTTC
CDR3aa: CASTHGQGHLQETQYF

j_gene: TRBJ1-5
abundance: NA
d_gene: NA
v_gene: TRBV2
CDR3nt: TGTGCCAGCGCTTATGAATCGACAGGATATCAGCCCCAGCATTTT
CDR3aa: CASAYESTGYQPQHF

j_gene: TRBJ2-5
abundance: few
d_gene: TRBD1
v_gene: TRBV24-1
CDR3nt: TGTGCCACCACCCTAGGGGACAGGGACGGATGGGTCTGTTTAGAGACCCAGTACTTC
CDR3aa: CATTLGDRDGWVCLETQYF

j_gene: TRBJ1-1
abundance: few
d_gene: TRBD1
v_gene: TRBV7-2
CDR3nt: TGTGCCAGCAGCGTCGACAGGGGTAACACTGAAGCTTTCTTT
CDR3aa: CASSVDRGNTEAFF

j_gene: TRBJ2-1
abundance: NA
d_gene: TRBD2
v_gene: TRBV28
CDR3nt: TGTGCCAGCAGTCCAGGGGCGGGGGGATCCTACAATGAGCAGTTCTTC
CDR3aa: CASSPGAGGSYNEQFF

j_gene: TRBJ1-3
abundance: few
d_gene: NA
v_gene: TRBV28
CDR3nt: TGTGCCAGCAGTTTATTGGGGCAGGGTCCAGGAAACACCATATATTTT
CDR3aa: CASSLLGQGPGNTIYF

j_gene: TRBJ2-3
abundance: many
d_gene: NA
v_gene: TRBV28
CDR3nt: TGTGCCAGCAGTTTGGGTACAGGGGAGGCAGATACGCAGTATTTT
CDR3aa: CASSLGTGEADTQYF

j_gene: TRBJ1-1
abundance: NA
d_gene: NA
v_gene: TRBV5-1
CDR3nt: TGCGCCAGCAGCTCGGACTGGGGAACGGGTGAAGCTTTCTTT
CDR3aa: CASSSDWGTGEAFF

j_gene: TRBJ2-2
abundance: few
d_gene: TRBD1
v_gene: TRBV7-2
CDR3nt: TGTGCCAGCAGCTTACGACAGGGGTCGGGCACCGGGGAGCTGTTTTTT
CDR3aa: CASSLRQGSGTGELFF

j_gene: TRBJ1-5
abundance: many
d_gene: NA
v_gene: TRBV5-1
CDR3nt: TGCGCCAGCAGCTTGGGCCTCCAAGGAGGGGATCAGCCCCAGCATTTT
CDR3aa: CASSLGLQGGDQPQHF

j_gene: TRBJ1-2
abundance: many
d_gene: NA
v_gene: TRBV5-1
CDR3nt: TGCGCCAGCAGCCCGGGACAAAATGCCATCTATGGCTACACCTTC
CDR3aa: CASSPGQNAIYGYTF

j_gene: TRBJ1-5
abundance: few
d_gene: NA
v_gene: TRBV6-6
CDR3nt: TGTGCCAGCAGTTACGGGCCGCGACAGGGCAATCAGCCCCAGCATTTT
CDR3aa: CASSYGPRQGNQPQHF

j_gene: TRBJ1-6
abundance: few
d_gene: NA
v_gene: TRBV6-5
CDR3nt: TGTGCCAGCAGCCTTAGGGGGGGGCATGATTCACCCCTCCACTTT
CDR3aa: CASSLRGGHDSPLHF

j_gene: TRBJ1-5
abundance: NA
d_gene: TRBD1
v_gene: TRBV2
CDR3nt: TGTGCCAGCGCGAGTTACTCAAGACAGGGGGCTAAGCAGCCCCAGCATTTT
CDR3aa: CASASYSRQGAKQPQHF

j_gene: TRBJ2-3
abundance: few
d_gene: TRBD2
v_gene: TRBV6-2/TRBV6-3
CDR3nt: TGTGCCAGCTCCGGACTAGCGGGGAGATCAGATACGCAGTATTTT
CDR3aa: CASSGLAGRSDTQYF

j_gene: TRBJ1-5
abundance: many
d_gene: TRBD1
v_gene: TRBV6-2/TRBV6-3
CDR3nt: TGTGCCAGCGGTGCCTCTGACAGGGGTAATCAGCCCCAGCATTTT
CDR3aa: CASGASDRGNQPQHF

j_gene: TRBJ1-5
abundance: few
d_gene: NA
v_gene: TRBV19
CDR3nt: TGTGCCAGCACCAGAGGGACCCCCGGTTCAAGCAATCAGCCCCAGCATTTT
CDR3aa: CASTRGTPGSSNQPQHF

j_gene: TRBJ1-2
abundance: NA
d_gene: TRBD1
v_gene: TRBV6-5
CDR3nt: TGTGCCAGCAGTTACCAGGCGGGACAGGGGACCGGGATATATGGCTACACCTTC
CDR3aa: CASSYQAGQGTGIYGYTF

j_gene: TRBJ2-5
abundance: many
d_gene: NA
v_gene: TRBV11-2
CDR3nt: TGTGCCAGCAGCAAGAGTTGGGGAGAGACCCAGTACTTC
CDR3aa: CASSKSWGETQYF

j_gene: TRBJ2-7
abundance: few
d_gene: NA
v_gene: TRBV9
CDR3nt: TGTGCCAGCGCTTCAGGGTACGAGCAGTACTTC
CDR3aa: CASASGYEQYF

j_gene: TRBJ2-7
abundance: few
d_gene: NA
v_gene: TRBV28
CDR3nt: TGTGCCAGCAGCCGTCCGAGAGGGTCGGCGTCCTACGAGCAGTACTTC
CDR3aa: CASSRPRGSASYEQYF

j_gene: TRBJ1-1
abundance: few
d_gene: NA
v_gene: TRBV6-5
CDR3nt: TGTGCCAGCAGCCCCAGGCGCGGCCCAGGCACAGAAGCTTTCTTT
CDR3aa: CASSPRRGPGTEAFF

j_gene: TRBJ1-2
abundance: NA
d_gene: NA
v_gene: TRBV19
CDR3nt: TGTGCCAGTAGTACTACAGTGAACTATGGCTACACCTTC
CDR3aa: CASSTTVNYGYTF

j_gene: TRBJ2-3
abundance: many
d_gene: NA
v_gene: TRBV6-5
CDR3nt: TGTGCCAGCATCCCAACGGGCGCGGATACGCAGTATTTT
CDR3aa: CASIPTGADTQYF

j_gene: TRBJ2-2
abundance: many
d_gene: TRBD1
v_gene: TRBV20-1
CDR3nt: TGCAGTGCCGCGGACAGGGGGCGGACCGGGGAGCTGTTTTTT
CDR3aa: CSAADRGRTGELFF

j_gene: TRBJ1-2
abundance: few
d_gene: TRBD1
v_gene: TRBV27
CDR3nt: TGTGCCAGCAGTTTAAGAAGAGGGACAGGGGAATATGGCTACACCTTC
CDR3aa: CASSLRRGTGEYGYTF

j_gene: TRBJ2-3
abundance: NA
d_gene: NA
v_gene: TRBV20-1
CDR3nt: TGCAGTGCTAGAGATCGATTGAGACACACAAGCACAGATACGCAGTATTTT
CDR3aa: CSARDRLRHTSTDTQYF

j_gene: TRBJ2-7
abundance: NA
d_gene: NA
v_gene: TRBV10-3
CDR3nt: TGTGCCATCAGTGGAACCTCGGGACCAGCCTACGAGCAGTACTTC
CDR3aa: CAISGTSGPAYEQYF

j_gene: TRBJ1-2
abundance: many
d_gene: NA
v_gene: TRBV11-2
CDR3nt: TGTGCCAGCAGCCGGGGGGGAAACTATGGCTACACCTTC
CDR3aa: CASSRGGNYGYTF

j_gene: TRBJ2-7
abundance: few
d_gene: TRBD2
v_gene: TRBV25-1
CDR3nt: TGTGCCAGCAGTGACCCGGGGGGGTACGAGCAGTACTTC
CDR3aa: CASSDPGGYEQYF

j_gene: TRBJ2-3
abundance: NA
d_gene: NA
v_gene: TRBV3-1
CDR3nt: TGTGCCAGCAGCCAAGCGGCTATTAGCACAGATACGCAGTATTTT
CDR3aa: CASSQAAISTDTQYF

j_gene: TRBJ2-7
abundance: many
d_gene: NA
v_gene: TRBV20-1
CDR3nt: TGCAGTGCGAACCGGGACTCGTTTTCCTACGAGCAGTACTTC
CDR3aa: CSANRDSFSYEQYF